This TCR beta chain came from a study of T cells in Graves' hyperthyroidism and ophthalmopathy. What was amplified from RNA transcripts were TCR beta CDR3 regions. First-round RT-PCR targeting the TCR CDR3 was performed with the HTBI primer set. Each CDR3 protein gets one entry after TCRdb re-called the multiplex PCR reads with MiXCR. In the table there are roughly 800,000 distinct CDR3 sequences, 38% of which are singletons. V was trimmed by 5 bases and J by 3 bases, leaving 17 bases between them. Looked up from germline, CDR1 is SNHLY and CDR2 is FYNNEI. The CDR3 covers 15 residues. Diagnosis rested on symptoms, serum thyroxine and TRAb, thyroid ultrasound, and orbital computed tomography. PBMCs were derived from roughly 10 ml fresh peripheral blood.

This clonotype was sampled from a young man with Graves' hyperthyroidism. Material for sequencing was blood. The rearrangement joins TRBV2 to TRBJ2-7; perhaps D is TRBD1 or TRBD2 (5 bases each). The CDR3 protein is CASSYLGTASYEQYF. In nucleotides, the CDR3 is TGTGCCAGCAGTTATTTGGGGACGGCCAGCTACGAGCAGTACTTC.